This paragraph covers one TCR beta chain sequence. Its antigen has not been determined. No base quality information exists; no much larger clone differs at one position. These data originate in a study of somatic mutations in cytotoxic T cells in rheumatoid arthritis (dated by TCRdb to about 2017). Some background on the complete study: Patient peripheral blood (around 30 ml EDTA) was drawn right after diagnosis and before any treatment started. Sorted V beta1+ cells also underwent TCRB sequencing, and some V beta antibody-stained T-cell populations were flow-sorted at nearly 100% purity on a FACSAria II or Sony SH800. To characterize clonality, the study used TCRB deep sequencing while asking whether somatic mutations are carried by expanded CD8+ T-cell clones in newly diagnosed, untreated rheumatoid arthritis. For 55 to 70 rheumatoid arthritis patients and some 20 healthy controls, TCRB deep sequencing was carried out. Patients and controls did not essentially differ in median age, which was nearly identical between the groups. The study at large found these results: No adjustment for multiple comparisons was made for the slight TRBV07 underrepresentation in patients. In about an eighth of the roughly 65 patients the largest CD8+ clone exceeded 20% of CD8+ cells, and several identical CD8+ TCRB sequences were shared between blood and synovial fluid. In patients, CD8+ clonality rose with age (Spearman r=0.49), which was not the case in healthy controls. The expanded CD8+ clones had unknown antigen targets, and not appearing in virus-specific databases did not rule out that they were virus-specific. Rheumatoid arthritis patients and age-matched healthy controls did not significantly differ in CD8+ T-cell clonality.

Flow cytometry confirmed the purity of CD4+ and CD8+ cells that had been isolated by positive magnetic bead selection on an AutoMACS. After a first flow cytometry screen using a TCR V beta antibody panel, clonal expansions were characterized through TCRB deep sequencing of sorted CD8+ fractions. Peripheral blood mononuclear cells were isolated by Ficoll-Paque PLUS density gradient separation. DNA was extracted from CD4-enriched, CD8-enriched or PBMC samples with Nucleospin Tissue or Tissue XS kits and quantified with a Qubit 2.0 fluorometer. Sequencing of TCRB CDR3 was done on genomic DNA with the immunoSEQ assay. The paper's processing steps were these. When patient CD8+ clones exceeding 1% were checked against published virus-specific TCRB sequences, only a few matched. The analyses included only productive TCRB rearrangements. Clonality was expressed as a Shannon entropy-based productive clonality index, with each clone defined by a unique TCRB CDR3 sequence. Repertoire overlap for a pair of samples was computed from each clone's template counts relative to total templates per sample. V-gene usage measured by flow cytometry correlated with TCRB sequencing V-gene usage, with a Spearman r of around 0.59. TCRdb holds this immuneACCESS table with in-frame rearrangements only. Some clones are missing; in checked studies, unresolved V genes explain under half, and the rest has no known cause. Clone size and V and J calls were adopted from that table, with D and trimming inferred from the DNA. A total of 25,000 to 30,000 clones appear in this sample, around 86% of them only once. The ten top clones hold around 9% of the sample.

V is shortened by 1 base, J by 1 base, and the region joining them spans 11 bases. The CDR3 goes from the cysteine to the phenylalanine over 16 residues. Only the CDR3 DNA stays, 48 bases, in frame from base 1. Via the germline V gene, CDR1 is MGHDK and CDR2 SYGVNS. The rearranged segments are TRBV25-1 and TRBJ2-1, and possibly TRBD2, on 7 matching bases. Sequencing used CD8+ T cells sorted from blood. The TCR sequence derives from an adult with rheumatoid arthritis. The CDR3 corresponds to CASSELGGASYNEQFF. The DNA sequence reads TGTGCCAGCAGTGAATTAGGGGGGGCATCCTACAATGAGCAGTTCTTC.